This passage covers 10 T cell receptor beta chains from one sample sequenced in a study of cytomegalovirus exposure and HLA in healthy donors. PCR amplification relied on 60 Vbeta primers (plus 13 Jbeta primers). The data were produced by immunoSEQ multiplex PCR, yet TCRdb's version contains in-frame clones alone and is incomplete. Of roughly 120,000 clones in the sample, 75% to 85% were seen once. The sample consisted of PBMCs. The receptors shown here come from a man under 40 in good health and CMV-seronegative.

The chain has TRBV7-9 and TRBJ2-1; 8 nucleotides match TRBD1. J was trimmed by 0 bases and V by 7 bases; bases with no gene match: 14. Germline V CDR1 and CDR2: SEHNR, FQNEAQ (reference sequence). CDR3 size: 18 residues. This CDR3 is CASTDRTGSMSSYNEQFF. CDR3 sequence (DNA): TGTGCCAGCACCGACCGGACAGGGTCAATGAGCTCCTACAATGAGCAGTTCTTC.

This chain uses TRBV11-2 with TRBJ2-7; TRBD2 is a possible D gene (5 bases). The V gene's germline CDR1 is SGHAT and CDR2 FQNNGV. CDR3 length equals 14 residues. Trimming cost V 5 bases and J 4 bases, with 15 bases left between them. The CDR3 coding sequence is TGTGCCAGCAGCGTCGGACCGGGAAGGTACGAGCAGTACTTC. It translates to CASSVGPGRYEQYF.

This chain joins TRBV19 and TRBJ1-4; D is unclear. The length of the CDR3 is 15 residues. From germline, CDR1 is LNHDA and CDR2 SQIVND (reference sequence). Trimming left V 7 bases short and J 4 bases short, with 16 bases between. The CDR3 DNA reads TGTGCCAGTACCGGATCCCCGACGGGTAATGAAAAACTGTTTTTT. It is translated as CASTGSPTGNEKLFF. Variable domain in full (rest from reference TRBV19 and TRBJ1-4): DGGITQSPKYLFRKEGQNVTLSCEQNLNHDAMYWYRQDPGQGLRLIYYSQIVNDFQKGDIAEGYSVSREKKESFPLTVTSAQKNPTAFYLCASTGSPTGNEKLFFGSGTQLSVL.

The count of this clone is one. The rearrangement uses TRBV5-8 and TRBJ1-1, with a weak D call TRBD1 (5 bases). The length of the CDR3 is 14 residues. Germline V gene lookup returns CDR1 SGHTS and CDR2 YDEGEE. Trimming took off 2 bases at V and 2 bases at J, with 10 bases between the two ends. CDR3 in amino acids: CASSFGRVNTEAFF. The DNA for the CDR3 is TGTGCCAGCAGCTTCGGCAGGGTTAACACTGAAGCTTTCTTT.

V and J are TRBV4-2 and TRBJ2-7; TRBD1 matches 7 bases. V lost 2 bases and J lost 1; bases outside the gene matches: 11. Germline assignment: CDR1 LGHNA and CDR2 YNFKEQ. CDR3 length equals 17 residues. CDR3 nucleotides: TGTGCCAGCAGCCAAAACCCCCGGGACAGAATTTCCTACGAGCAGTACTTC. Translated, it gives CASSQNPRDRISYEQYF.

DNA for the CDR3: TGTGCCAGCAGCTTGGAGGGGGCCCAGTACTTC. Encoded protein: CASSLEGAQYF. The chain uses TRBV5-4 and TRBJ2-5; TRBD1 is a possible D gene (6 bases). Germline assignment: CDR1 SGHNT and CDR2 YYREEE (reference sequence). There are 11 residues in the CDR3. V gave up 0 bases and J gave up 9 bases, with 6 bases separating them.

The CDR3 region has the DNA TGTGCCAGCAGTCCGGGACAGACGTACGAGCAGTACTTC. It codes for CASSPGQTYEQYF. The chain carries TRBV28 and TRBJ2-7, with TRBD1 matching over 7 bases. V lost 5 bases to trimming and J lost 4 bases; unmatched junction nucleotides: 5. Germline CDR1 is MDHEN and CDR2 is SYDVKM. This CDR3 contains 13 residues.

The chain recombines TRBV6-5 with TRBJ2-7; tentative D call: TRBD1 (6 bases). CDR3 length equals 12 residues. V dropped 5 bases and J dropped 3 bases, with 8 bases sitting between them. The germline V gene has CDR1 MNHEY and CDR2 SVGAGI. CDR3 protein: CASSPQGYEQYF. CDR3 DNA sequence: TGTGCCAGCAGTCCACAGGGCTACGAGCAGTACTTC.

This chain links TRBV29-1 with TRBJ2-7, with D perhaps TRBD2 (7 bases). CDR3 size: 15 residues. The germline V gene has CDR1 SQVTM and CDR2 ANQGSEA. V was pared by 5 bases and J by 3 bases, with 20 bases between. The CDR3 DNA sequence: TGCAGCGTTTTGGGAGGGGGATTCCCCAGCTACGAGCAGTACTTC. Protein product: CSVLGGGFPSYEQYF.

This chain links TRBV2 with TRBJ2-7; TRBD2 matches at 15 bases. CDR1 is SNHLY, CDR2 FYNNEI, per germline. The V and J ends lost 6 bases and 5 bases, in that order; junction bases with no gene match: 11. This CDR3 has 17 residues. CDR3 protein: CASSRTSGRDTSNEQYF. CDR3 nucleotides: TGTGCCAGCAGCCGGACTAGCGGGAGGGATACGTCCAACGAGCAGTACTTC.